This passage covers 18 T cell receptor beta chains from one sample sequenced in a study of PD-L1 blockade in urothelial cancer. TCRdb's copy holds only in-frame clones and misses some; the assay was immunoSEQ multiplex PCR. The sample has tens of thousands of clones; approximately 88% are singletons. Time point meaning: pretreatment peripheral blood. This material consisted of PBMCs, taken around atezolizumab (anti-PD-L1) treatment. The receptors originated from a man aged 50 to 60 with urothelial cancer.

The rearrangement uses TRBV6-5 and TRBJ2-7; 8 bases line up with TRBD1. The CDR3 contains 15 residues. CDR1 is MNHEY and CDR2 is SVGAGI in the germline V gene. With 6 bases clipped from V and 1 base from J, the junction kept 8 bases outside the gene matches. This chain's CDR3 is CASSKYQGASYEQYF. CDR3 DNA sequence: TGTGCCAGCAGCAAATATCAGGGGGCGTCCTACGAGCAGTACTTC.

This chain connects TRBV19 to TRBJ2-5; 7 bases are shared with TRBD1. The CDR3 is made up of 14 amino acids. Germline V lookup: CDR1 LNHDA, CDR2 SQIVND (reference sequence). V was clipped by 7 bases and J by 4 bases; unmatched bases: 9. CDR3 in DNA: TGTGCCAGTATGGGGTCAGCAGGGGGAGAGACCCAGTACTTC. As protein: CASMGSAGGETQYF.

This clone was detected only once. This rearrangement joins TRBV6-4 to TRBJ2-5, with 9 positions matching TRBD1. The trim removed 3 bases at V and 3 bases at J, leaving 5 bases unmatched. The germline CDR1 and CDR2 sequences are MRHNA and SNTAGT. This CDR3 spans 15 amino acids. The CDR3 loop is CASSEGTGRKETQYF. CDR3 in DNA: TGTGCCAGCAGTGAAGGGACAGGGAGGAAAGAGACCCAGTACTTC.

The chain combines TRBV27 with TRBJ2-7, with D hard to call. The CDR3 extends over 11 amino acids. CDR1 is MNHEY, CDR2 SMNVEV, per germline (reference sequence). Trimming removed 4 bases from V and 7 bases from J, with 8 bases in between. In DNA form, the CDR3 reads TGTGCCAGCAGTTCGCGAGGAGAGCAGTACTTC. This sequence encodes CASSSRGEQYF.

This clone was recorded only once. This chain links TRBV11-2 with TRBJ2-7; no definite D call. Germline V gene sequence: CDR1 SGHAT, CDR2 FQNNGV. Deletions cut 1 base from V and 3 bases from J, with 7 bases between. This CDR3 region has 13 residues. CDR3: CASSLVLSYEQYF. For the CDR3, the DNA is TGTGCCAGCAGCTTAGTGCTCAGCTACGAGCAGTACTTC.

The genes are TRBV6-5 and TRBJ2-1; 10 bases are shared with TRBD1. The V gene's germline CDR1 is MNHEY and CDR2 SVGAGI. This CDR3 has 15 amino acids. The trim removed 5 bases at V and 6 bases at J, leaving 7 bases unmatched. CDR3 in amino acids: CASSPTGGGFNEQFF. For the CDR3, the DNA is TGTGCCAGCAGTCCGACAGGGGGCGGATTCAATGAGCAGTTCTTC.

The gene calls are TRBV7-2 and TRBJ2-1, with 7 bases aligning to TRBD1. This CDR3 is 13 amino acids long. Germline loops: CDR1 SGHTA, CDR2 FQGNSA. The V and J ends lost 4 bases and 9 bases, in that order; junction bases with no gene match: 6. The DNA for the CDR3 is TGTGCCAGCAGCTCACACAGGGGTGGTGAGCAGTTCTTC. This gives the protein CASSSHRGGEQFF.

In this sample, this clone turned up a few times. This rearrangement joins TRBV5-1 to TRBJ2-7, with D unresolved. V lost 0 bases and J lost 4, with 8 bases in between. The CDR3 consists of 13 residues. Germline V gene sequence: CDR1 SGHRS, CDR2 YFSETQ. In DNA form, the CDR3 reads TGCGCCAGCAGCTTGGAAGCGTCTTACGAGCAGTACTTC. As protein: CASSLEASYEQYF.

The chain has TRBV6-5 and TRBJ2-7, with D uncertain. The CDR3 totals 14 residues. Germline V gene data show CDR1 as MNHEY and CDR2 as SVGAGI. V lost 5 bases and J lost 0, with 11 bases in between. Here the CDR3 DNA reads TGTGCCAGCAGTCTGCACAAAAACTCCTACGAGCAGTACTTC. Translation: CASSLHKNSYEQYF.

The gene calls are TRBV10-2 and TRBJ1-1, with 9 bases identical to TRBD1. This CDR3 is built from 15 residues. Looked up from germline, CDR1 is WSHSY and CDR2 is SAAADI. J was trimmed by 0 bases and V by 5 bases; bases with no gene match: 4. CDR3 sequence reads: CASSLWTGVNTEAFF. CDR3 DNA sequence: TGCGCCAGCAGTCTGTGGACAGGGGTGAACACTGAAGCTTTCTTT.

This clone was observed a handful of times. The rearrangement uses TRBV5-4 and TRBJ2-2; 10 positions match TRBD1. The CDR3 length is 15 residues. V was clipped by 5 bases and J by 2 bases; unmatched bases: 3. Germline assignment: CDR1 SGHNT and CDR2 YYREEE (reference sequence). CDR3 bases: TGTGCCAGCAGACGGACAGGGGGAAACACCGGGGAGCTGTTTTTT. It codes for CASRRTGGNTGELFF.

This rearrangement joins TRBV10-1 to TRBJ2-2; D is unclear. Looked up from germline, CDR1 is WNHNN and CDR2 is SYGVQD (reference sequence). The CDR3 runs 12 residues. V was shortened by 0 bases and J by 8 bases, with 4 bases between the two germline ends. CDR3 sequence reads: CASSESSGELFF. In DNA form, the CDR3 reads TGCGCCAGCAGTGAGTCGAGTGGGGAGCTGTTTTTT.

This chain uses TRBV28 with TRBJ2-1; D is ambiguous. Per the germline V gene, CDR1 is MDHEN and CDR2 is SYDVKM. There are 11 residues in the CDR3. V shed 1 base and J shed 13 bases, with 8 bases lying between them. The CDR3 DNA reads TGTGCCAGCAGTTTATCTACTCGTCAGTTCTTC. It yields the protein CASSLSTRQFF.

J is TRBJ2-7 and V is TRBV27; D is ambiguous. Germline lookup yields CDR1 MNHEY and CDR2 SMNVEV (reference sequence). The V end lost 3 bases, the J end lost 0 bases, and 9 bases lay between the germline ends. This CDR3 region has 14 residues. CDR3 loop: CASSFSPSSYEQYF. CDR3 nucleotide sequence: TGTGCCAGCAGTTTCTCCCCCTCCTCCTACGAGCAGTACTTC.

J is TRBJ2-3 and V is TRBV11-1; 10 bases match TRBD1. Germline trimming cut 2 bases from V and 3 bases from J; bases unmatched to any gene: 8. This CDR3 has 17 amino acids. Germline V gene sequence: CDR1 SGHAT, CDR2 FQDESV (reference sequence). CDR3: CASSLSRGGQGTDTQYF. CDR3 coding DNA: TGTGCCAGCAGCTTATCCCGTGGGGGACAGGGGACAGATACGCAGTATTTT.

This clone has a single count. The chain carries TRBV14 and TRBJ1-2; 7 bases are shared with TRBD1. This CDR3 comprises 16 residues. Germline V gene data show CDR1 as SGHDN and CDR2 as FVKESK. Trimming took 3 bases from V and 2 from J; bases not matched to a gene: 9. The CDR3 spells CASSQGGQARNYGYTF. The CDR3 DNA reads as TGTGCCAGCAGCCAGGGTGGACAGGCGAGGAACTATGGCTACACCTTC.

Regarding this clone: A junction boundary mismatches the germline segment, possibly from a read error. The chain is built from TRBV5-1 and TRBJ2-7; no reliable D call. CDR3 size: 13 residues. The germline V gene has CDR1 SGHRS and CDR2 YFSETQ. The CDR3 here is CASGLPGLYEQYF. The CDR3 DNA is TGCGCCAGCGGCTTGCCAGGTCTCTACGAGCAGTACTTC.

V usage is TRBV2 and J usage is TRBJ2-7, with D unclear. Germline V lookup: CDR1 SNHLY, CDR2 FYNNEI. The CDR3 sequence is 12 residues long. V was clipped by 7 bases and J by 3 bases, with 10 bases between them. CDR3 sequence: CASMGPFYEQYF. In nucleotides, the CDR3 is TGTGCCAGCATGGGCCCTTTCTACGAGCAGTACTTC.